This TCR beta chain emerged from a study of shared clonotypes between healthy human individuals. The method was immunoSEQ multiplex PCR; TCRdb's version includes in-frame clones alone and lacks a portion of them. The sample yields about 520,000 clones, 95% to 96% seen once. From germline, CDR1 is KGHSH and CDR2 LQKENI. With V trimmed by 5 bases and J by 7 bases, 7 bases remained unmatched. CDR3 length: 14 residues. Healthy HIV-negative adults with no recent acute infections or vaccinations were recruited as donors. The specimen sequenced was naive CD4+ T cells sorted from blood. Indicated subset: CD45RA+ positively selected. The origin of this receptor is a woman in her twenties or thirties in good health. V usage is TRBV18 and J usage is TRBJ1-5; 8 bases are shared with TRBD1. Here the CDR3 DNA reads TGTGCCAGCTCATTGGACAGGGCGATGCAGCCCCAGCATTTT. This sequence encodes CASSLDRAMQPQHF.